A selection of T cell receptor beta chains follows, all from one sample in a study of PD-1 blockade in classical Hodgkin lymphoma. Sequenced by immunoSEQ multiplex PCR; TCRdb stores in-frame clones only, minus some. This sample has approximately 28,000 clones, with approximately 80% found just once. The source material was CD4+ T cells from blood, sampled at baseline. The source of these receptors is a human donor with classical Hodgkin lymphoma. Each CDR3 is given with its conserved first and last residue.

j_call | v_call | cdr3_aa
TRBJ1-3 | TRBV7-6 | CASSLGRTGDSGNTIYF
TRBJ2-2 | TRBV9 | CASSRGGGSATGELFF
TRBJ2-7 | TRBV7-2 | CASSLWDSRYEQYF
TRBJ2-3 | TRBV18 | CASSRGLVADTQYF
TRBJ2-1 | TRBV9 | CASSPRSSSGGSSYNEQFF
TRBJ1-4 | TRBV18 | CASSFNRAPNEKLFF
TRBJ1-1 | TRBV9 | CASSPRTGTSTEAFF
TRBJ2-7 | TRBV5-3 | CARSLRQASSYEQYF
TRBJ1-2 | TRBV5-1 | CASSRTGGPNYGYTF
TRBJ2-3 | TRBV18 | CASSPEGSTDTQYF